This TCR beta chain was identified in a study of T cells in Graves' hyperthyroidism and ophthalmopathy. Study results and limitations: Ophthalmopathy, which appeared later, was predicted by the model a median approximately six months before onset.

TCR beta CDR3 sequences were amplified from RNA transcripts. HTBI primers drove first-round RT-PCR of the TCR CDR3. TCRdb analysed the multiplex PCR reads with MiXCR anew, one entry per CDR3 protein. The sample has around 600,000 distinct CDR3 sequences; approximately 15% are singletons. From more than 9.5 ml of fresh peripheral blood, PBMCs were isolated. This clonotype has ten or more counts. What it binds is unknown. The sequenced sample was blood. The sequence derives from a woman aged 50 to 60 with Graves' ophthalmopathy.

The CDR3 protein is CASSHPGTNSPYEQFF. The CDR3 region has the DNA TGTGCCAGCAGTCATCCCGGGACTAATAGCCCTTATGAGCAGTTCTTC. The chain combines TRBV28 with TRBJ2-1; 7 bases line up with TRBD2. Germline assignment: CDR1 MDHEN and CDR2 SYDVKM. The trim removed 5 bases at V and 8 bases at J, leaving 15 bases unmatched. The CDR3 has 16 residues.